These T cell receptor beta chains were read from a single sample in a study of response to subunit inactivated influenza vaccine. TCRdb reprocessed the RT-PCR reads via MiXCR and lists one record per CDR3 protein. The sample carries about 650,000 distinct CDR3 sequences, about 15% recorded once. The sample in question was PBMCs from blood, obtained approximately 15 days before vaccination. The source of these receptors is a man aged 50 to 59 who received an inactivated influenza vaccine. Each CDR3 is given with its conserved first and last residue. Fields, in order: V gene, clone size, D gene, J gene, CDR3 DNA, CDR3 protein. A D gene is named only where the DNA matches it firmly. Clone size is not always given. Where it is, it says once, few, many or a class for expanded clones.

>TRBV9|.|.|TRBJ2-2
TGTGCCAGCAGCCCCGGGACAACAACCGGGGAGCTGTTTTTT
CASSPGTTTGELFF
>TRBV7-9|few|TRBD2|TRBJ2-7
TGTGCCAGCAGCTTAAGCGGGAACGACTACGAGCAGTACTTC
CASSLSGNDYEQYF
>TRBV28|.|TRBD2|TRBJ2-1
TGTGCCAGCAGTCCAGCCGGGGGCGGGAGGGGCTACAATGAGCAGTTCTTC
CASSPAGGGRGYNEQFF
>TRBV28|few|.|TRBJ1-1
TGTGCCAGCAGTTTAGTATCTTCGGGGTCGGCTGAAGCTTTCTTT
CASSLVSSGSAEAFF
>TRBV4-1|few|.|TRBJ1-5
TGCGCCAGCAGCCAATGGGGCCCAGACAGCAATCAGCCCCAGCATTTT
CASSQWGPDSNQPQHF
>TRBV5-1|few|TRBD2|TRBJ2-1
TGCGCCAGCAGCTTGCAGCGGGGGGGCCGTTTCCTTGAGCAGTTCTTC
CASSLQRGGRFLEQFF
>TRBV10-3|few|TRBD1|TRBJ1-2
TGTGCCATCAGGAGGGACAGGGGGCTCTCTGGCGATGGCTACACCTTC
CAIRRDRGLSGDGYTF
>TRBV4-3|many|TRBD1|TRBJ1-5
TGCGCCAGCAGCCAAGATAGGACAGGGGGCGGTCGGCAGCCCCAGCATTTT
CASSQDRTGGGRQPQHF
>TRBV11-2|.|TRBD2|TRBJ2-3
TGTGCCAGCAGTACAACCCTACTAGCGGTCCTTAGCACAGATACGCAGTATTTT
CASSTTLLAVLSTDTQYF
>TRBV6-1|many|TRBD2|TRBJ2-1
TGTGCCAGCAGTGAGTGGGGGGGATTGGCCTACAATGAGCAGTTCTTC
CASSEWGGLAYNEQFF
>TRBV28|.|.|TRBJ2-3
TGTGCCAGCCTCAGCTGGAAACGCACAGATACGCAGTATTTT
CASLSWKRTDTQYF
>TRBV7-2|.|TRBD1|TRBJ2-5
TGTGCCAGCAGCCCCTCGCAGGGGGCCCAGTACTTC
CASSPSQGAQYF
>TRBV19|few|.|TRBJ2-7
TGTGCCAGTAGTATCACGGCGTCCAGTTTGGATTACGAGCAGTACTTC
CASSITASSLDYEQYF
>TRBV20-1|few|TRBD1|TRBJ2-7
TGCAGTGCTAGAGACGGGACAGCCTACGAGCAGTACTTC
CSARDGTAYEQYF
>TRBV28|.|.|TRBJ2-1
TGTGCCAGCAGTTATGGGGGGCTAGCGGCTTACAATGAGCAGTTCTTC
CASSYGGLAAYNEQFF
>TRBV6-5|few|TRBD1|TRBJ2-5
TGTGCCAGCAGTTATAGGGGACAGGGAGAGACCCAGTACTTC
CASSYRGQGETQYF
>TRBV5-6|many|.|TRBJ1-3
TGTGCCAGCAGCGAAATGGGCGGTGGAAACACCATATATTTT
CASSEMGGGNTIYF
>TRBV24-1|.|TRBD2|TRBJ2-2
TGTGCCACCAGTTCTAGCGGGAGGGACACCGGGGAGCTGTTTTTT
CATSSSGRDTGELFF
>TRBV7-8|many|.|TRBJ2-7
TGTGCCAGCAGCTTACACTTTGTTCGGTCCAACGAGCAGTACTTC
CASSLHFVRSNEQYF
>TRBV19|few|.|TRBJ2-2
TGTGCCAGTAGTACATTACAGCGTTCGAACACCGGGGAGCTGTTTTTT
CASSTLQRSNTGELFF